This note documents a single T cell receptor (beta chain) sequence. What it binds is not known. One junction end disagrees with the germline gene, perhaps due to a read error. The data belong to a study of T cell repertoires in cytomegalovirus infection. Study as a whole: Both a matching HLA type and CMV infection were indicated by public TCR beta signatures.

TCRdb re-called the reads through MiXCR, storing one row per CDR3 protein. The sample holds fewer than 700,000 distinct CDR3 sequences, 24% seen once. Findings of the study overall: It was HLA-C-restricted CMV-specific TCR beta clonotypes that dominated the response ex vivo. Frequencies of public TCR beta families were cumulated, and this identified carriers of CMV plus the relevant HLA.

This sequence originates from a human donor in good health (CMV status not recorded). Some clones in this sample may be carry-over from other donors' samples. Material: CD8+ T cells from PBMCs.

The CDR3 loop is CASSFTLAGTYTQYF. DNA for the CDR3: TGTGCCAGCAGTTTCACGTTGGCCGGCACATATACGCAGTATTTT. This sequence joins TRBV27 and TRBJ2-3; D gene unclear. This CDR3 region has 15 residues. CDR1 is MNHEY, CDR2 SMNVEV, per germline (reference sequence).